This TCR beta chain came from a study of CD8+ T cells in alopecia areata. Study context: Patients in the treated group were given tofacitinib by mouth, 5 to 10 mg twice a day.

Treatment reported: oral pan-JAK inhibitor, 5-10 mg twice daily. Germline lookup yields CDR1 MNHEY and CDR2 SVGAGI. V shed 4 bases and J shed 7 bases, with 10 bases lying between them. This CDR3 has 12 amino acids. Reverse transcribed after extraction, RNA yielded cDNA as the sequencing template. TCRdb keeps only in-frame clones here, not all; method: immunoSEQ multiplex PCR. The sample has 95,000 to 120,000 clones, roughly 50% seen once; the top ten hold roughly 3.5%. The chain employs TRBV6-5 and TRBJ2-5; the D is unclear. This clonotype was obtained from a human donor with alopecia areata. The specimen was CD4+ T cells sorted from blood, collected at week 24, from a patient treated with tofacitinib. The CDR3 nucleotides are TGTGCCAGCAGTTCGAACCAAAGGACCCAGTACTTC. Amino acids: CASSSNQRTQYF.